This TCR beta chain appears in the sequencing data of a study of control samples from healthy donors and cancer patients. This CDR3 is 12 amino acids long. Trimming took off 8 bases at V and 2 bases at J, with 9 bases between the two ends. Germline V gene sequence: CDR1 MNHEY, CDR2 SVGAGI. The protocol was immunoSEQ multiplex PCR, while the TCRdb copy is restricted to in-frame clones and leaves out a portion. The sample contains about 96,000 clones, roughly 93% of which appear only once. The chain joins TRBV6-5 to TRBJ1-2; D perhaps matches TRBD1 (5 bases). The sample was blood. This TCR was sampled from a man in his late teens or twenties in good health. The CDR3 DNA sequence: TGTGCCAGCTTTTCAGGGAACTATGGCTACACCTTC. It encodes CASFSGNYGYTF.